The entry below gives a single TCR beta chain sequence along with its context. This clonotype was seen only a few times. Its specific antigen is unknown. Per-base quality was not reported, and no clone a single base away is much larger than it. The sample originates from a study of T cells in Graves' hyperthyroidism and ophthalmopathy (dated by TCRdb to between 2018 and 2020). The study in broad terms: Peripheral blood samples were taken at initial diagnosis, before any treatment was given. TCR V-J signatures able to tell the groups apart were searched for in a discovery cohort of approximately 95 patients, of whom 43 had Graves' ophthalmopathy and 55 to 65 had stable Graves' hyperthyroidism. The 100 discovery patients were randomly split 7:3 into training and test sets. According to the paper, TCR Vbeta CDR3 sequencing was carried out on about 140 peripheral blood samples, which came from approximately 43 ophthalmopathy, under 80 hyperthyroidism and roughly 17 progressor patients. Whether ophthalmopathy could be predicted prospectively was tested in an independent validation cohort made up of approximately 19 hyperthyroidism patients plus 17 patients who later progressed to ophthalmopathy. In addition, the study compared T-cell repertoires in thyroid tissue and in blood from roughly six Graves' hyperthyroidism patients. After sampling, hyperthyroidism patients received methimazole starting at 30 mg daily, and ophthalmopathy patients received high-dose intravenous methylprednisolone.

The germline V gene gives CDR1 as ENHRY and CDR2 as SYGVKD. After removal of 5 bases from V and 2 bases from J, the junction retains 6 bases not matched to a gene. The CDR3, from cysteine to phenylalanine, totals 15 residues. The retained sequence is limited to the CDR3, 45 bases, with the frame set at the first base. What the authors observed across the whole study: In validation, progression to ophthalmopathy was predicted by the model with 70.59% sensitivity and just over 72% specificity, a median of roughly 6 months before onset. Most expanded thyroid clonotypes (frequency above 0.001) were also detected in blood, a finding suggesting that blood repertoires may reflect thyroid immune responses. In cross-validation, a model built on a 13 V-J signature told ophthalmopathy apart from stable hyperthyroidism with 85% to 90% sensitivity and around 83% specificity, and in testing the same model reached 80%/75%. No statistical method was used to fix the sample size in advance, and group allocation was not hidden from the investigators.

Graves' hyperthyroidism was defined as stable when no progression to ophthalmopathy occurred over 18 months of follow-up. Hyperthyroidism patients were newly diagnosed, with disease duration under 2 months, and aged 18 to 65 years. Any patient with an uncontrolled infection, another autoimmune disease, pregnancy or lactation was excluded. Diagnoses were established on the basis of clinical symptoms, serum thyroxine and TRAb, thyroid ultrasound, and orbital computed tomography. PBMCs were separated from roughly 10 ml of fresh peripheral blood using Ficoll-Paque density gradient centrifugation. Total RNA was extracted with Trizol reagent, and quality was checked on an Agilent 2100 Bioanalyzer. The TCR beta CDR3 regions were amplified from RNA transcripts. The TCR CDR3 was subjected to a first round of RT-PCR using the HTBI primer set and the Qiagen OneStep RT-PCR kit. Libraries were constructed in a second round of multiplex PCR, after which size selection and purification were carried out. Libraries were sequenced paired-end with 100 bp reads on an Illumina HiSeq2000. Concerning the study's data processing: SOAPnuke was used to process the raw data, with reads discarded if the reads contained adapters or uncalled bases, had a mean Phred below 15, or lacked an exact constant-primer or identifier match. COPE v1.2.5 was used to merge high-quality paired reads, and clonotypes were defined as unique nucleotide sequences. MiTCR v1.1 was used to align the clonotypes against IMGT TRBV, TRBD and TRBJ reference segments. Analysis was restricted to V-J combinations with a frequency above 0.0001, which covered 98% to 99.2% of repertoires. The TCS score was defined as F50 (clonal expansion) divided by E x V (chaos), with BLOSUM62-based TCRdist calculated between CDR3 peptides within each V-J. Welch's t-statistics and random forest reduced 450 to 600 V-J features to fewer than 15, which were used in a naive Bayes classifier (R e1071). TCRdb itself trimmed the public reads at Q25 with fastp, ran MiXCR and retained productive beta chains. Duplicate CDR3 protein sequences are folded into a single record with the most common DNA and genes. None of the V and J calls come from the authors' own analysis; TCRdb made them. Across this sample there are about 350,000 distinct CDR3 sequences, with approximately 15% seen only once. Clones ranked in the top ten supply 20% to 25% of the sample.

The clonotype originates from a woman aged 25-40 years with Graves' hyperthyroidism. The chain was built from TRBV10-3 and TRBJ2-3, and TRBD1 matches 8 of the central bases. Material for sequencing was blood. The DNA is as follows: TGTGCCATCAGTTCCGGGACAGGTAACACAGATACGCAGTATTTT. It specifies CAISSGTGNTDTQYF.